The 25 T cell receptor beta chains in this list originate from one sample, sequenced in a study of blood T cell repertoires in COVID-19. This table comes from immunoSEQ multiplex PCR, and its TCRdb copy is limited to in-frame clones, with some not included. The table lists about 100,000 clones, more than 85% of them singletons. The sample was peripheral blood. The receptors derive from a human donor in a cohort sampled during active COVID-19.

The gene calls are TRBV7-3 and TRBJ2-5; D is possibly TRBD1 (6 bases). Germline CDR1 and CDR2: SGHTA and FQGTGA. The CDR3 consists of 15 residues. V lost 0 bases, J lost 3 bases, and 11 bases lay in between. The CDR3 is CASSLTGQFEETQYF. The CDR3 DNA sequence: TGTGCCAGCAGCTTAACCGGACAGTTCGAAGAGACCCAGTACTTC.

The rearrangement joins TRBV24-1 to TRBJ2-3, with 10 bases matching TRBD2. CDR3 size: 16 residues. V dropped 7 bases and J dropped 4; count of bases not matched to a gene: 10. Germline V lookup: CDR1 KGHDR, CDR2 SFDVKD. CDR3 DNA: TGTGCCACCAGCCACGGGACTAGCGCCGGGGCAGATACGCAGTATTTT. Translated, it gives CATSHGTSAGADTQYF.

The genes are TRBV6-5 and TRBJ1-1, with TRBD1 identical over 10 bases. Germline loops: CDR1 MNHEY, CDR2 SVGAGI. This CDR3 has 15 amino acids. Trimming took 6 bases from V and 3 from J; bases not matched to a gene: 7. This chain's CDR3 is CASSPGTGAYTEAFF. CDR3 DNA: TGTGCCAGCAGCCCCGGGACAGGGGCCTACACTGAAGCTTTCTTT.

The CDR3 DNA reads as TGCAGCGTTGACGGGACAGGGGTTGTCTATGGCTACACCTTC. This codes for CSVDGTGVVYGYTF. This sequence joins TRBV29-1 and TRBJ1-2, with 10 positions matching TRBD1. The V and J ends lost 3 bases and 4 bases, in that order; junction bases with no gene match: 5. There are 14 residues in the CDR3. Germline V CDR1 and CDR2: SQVTM, ANQGSEA.

J is TRBJ1-3 and V is TRBV30; D call uncertain. From germline, CDR1 is GTSNPN and CDR2 SVGIG (reference sequence). The CDR3 extends over 13 amino acids. Trimming left V 2 bases short and J 1 base short, with 6 bases between. As DNA, the CDR3 is TGTGCCTGGAGTTCCCAATCTGGAAACACCATATATTTT. It is translated as CAWSSQSGNTIYF.

The chain carries TRBV9 and TRBJ1-1; maybe TRBD1 (5 bases). Looked up from germline, CDR1 is SGDLS and CDR2 is YYNGEE. With 3 bases removed from V and 5 bases from J, the gap between germline ends came to 5 bases. The CDR3 loop spans 11 amino acids. In nucleotides, the CDR3 is TGTGCCAGCAGCGAGGGGACTGAAGCTTTCTTT. Translation: CASSEGTEAFF.

The V call is TRBV19, the J call TRBJ1-5; 8 positions match TRBD1. The CDR3 consists of 15 residues. The germline CDR1 and CDR2 sequences are LNHDA and SQIVND (reference sequence). J was trimmed by 0 bases and V by 5 bases; bases with no gene match: 3. The CDR3 nucleotides are TGTGCCAGTAGTGCGGACAGGGATAGCAATCAGCCCCAGCATTTT. It translates to CASSADRDSNQPQHF.

The V call is TRBV7-2, the J call TRBJ1-2; D gene unclear. CDR3 length equals 13 residues. Trimming removed 1 base from V and 8 bases from J, with 11 bases in between. Germline-derived CDR1 and CDR2 are SGHTA and FQGNSA. This CDR3 reads CASSLVTIRGYTF. The CDR3 nucleotides are TGTGCCAGCAGCTTAGTTACTATAAGAGGCTACACCTTC.

This clone was counted only a few times. This chain joins TRBV19 and TRBJ2-1, with D possibly matching TRBD2 (6 bases). This CDR3 has 14 residues. CDR1 is LNHDA, CDR2 SQIVND, per germline (reference sequence). V was cut by 4 bases and J by 6 bases, with 13 bases left in between. The CDR3 nucleotides are TGTGCCAGTAGTAGCCAGGGCGGGGTCAATGAGCAGTTCTTC. Its protein is CASSSQGGVNEQFF.

This rearrangement joins TRBV4-2 to TRBJ2-7; D may be TRBD1 (6 bases). The CDR3 is 15 amino acids. Germline-derived CDR1 and CDR2 are LGHNA and YNFKEQ. Deletions cut 4 bases from V and 4 bases from J, with 17 bases between. CDR3 bases: TGTGCCAGCAGCCCCCTAGGGGGACGGTCGTACGAGCAGTACTTC. Its translation is CASSPLGGRSYEQYF.

The sample holds one count of this clone. The chain combines TRBV4-3 with TRBJ2-2; 12 bases are shared with TRBD2. The CDR3 has 18 residues. CDR1 and CDR2 (germline): LGHNA, YSLEER. V gave up 2 bases and J gave up 6 bases; unmatched junction bases: 10. The CDR3 sequence is CASSQSLAGGPLAGELFF. DNA of the CDR3: TGCGCCAGCAGCCAAAGTCTAGCGGGAGGGCCACTAGCCGGGGAGCTGTTTTTT.

CDR3 nucleotide sequence: TGCAGCGTTGATGGGACAGGGGGTCCAGGCTACACCTTC. Amino acids: CSVDGTGGPGYTF. The chain uses TRBV29-1 and TRBJ1-2; 11 nucleotides line up with TRBD1. Germline lookup yields CDR1 SQVTM and CDR2 ANQGSEA. Trimming cost V 3 bases and J 8 bases; bases outside gene matches: 5. The CDR3 runs to 13 residues.

The V call is TRBV27, the J call TRBJ2-3; 12 nucleotides agree with TRBD2. J gave up 5 bases and V 6 bases, and 9 bases lay outside the gene matches. CDR1 is MNHEY, CDR2 SMNVEV, per germline (reference sequence). The length of the CDR3 is 16 residues. CDR3 amino acids: CASSGLAGYNQDTQYF. The CDR3 nucleotides read TGTGCCAGCAGCGGACTAGCGGGATATAACCAAGATACGCAGTATTTT.

This clone was detected once. Written as DNA, the CDR3 is TGTGCCAGCAGCTTAGCGCTAGGGGTAGAGACCCAGTACTTC. It is translated as CASSLALGVETQYF. The rearrangement links TRBV7-9 to TRBJ2-5; possible D gene TRBD1, 5 bases. This CDR3 has 14 amino acids. V gave up 0 bases and J gave up 4 bases, with 9 bases separating them. Germline values: CDR1 SEHNR, CDR2 FQNEAQ (reference sequence).

The chain is built from TRBV19 and TRBJ1-5, with TRBD1 matching over 7 bases. V lost 9 bases to trimming and J lost 6 bases; unmatched junction nucleotides: 17. Germline V gene sequence: CDR1 LNHDA, CDR2 SQIVND (reference sequence). The CDR3 consists of 16 residues. The CDR3 loop reads CASTPRGGGKSQPQHF. In nucleotides, the CDR3 is TGTGCCAGCACCCCCCGAGGGGGCGGGAAATCTCAGCCCCAGCATTTT.

J is TRBJ1-2 and V is TRBV5-4; possible D gene TRBD1, 6 bases. Deletions cut 1 base from V and 8 bases from J, with 27 bases between. Per the germline V gene, CDR1 is SGHNT and CDR2 is YYREEE (reference sequence). The CDR3 contains 18 residues. CDR3 region: CASSLTRWVNRVRGGYTF. DNA of the CDR3: TGTGCCAGCAGCTTGACAAGATGGGTAAACAGGGTAAGGGGGGGCTACACCTTC.

The rearrangement joins TRBV13 to TRBJ2-1; possibly TRBD2 for D (5 bases). Looked up from germline, CDR1 is PRHDT and CDR2 is FYEKMQ (reference sequence). This CDR3 has 13 amino acids. The V end lost 0 bases, the J end lost 8 bases, and 8 bases lay between the germline ends. The CDR3 loop reads CASSLGGEDEQFF. The DNA of the CDR3 is TGTGCCAGCAGCTTAGGGGGAGAGGATGAGCAGTTCTTC.

V usage is TRBV7-3 and J usage is TRBJ2-3; D might be TRBD1 (5 bases). V lost 2 bases to trimming and J lost 0 bases, with 9 bases between them. The length of the CDR3 is 15 residues. Germline-derived CDR1 and CDR2 are SGHTA and FQGTGA. CDR3 nucleotides: TGTGCCAGCAGCTTATCTAGGGGCAGCACAGATACGCAGTATTTT. Amino acids: CASSLSRGSTDTQYF. Using reference TRBV7-3 and TRBJ2-3 for the parts outside the CDR3, the full variable domain is GAGVSQTPSNKVTEKGKYVELRCDPISGHTALYWYRQSLGQGPEFLIYFQGTGAADDSGLPNDRFFAVRPEGSVSTLKIQRTERGDSAVYLCASSLSRGSTDTQYFGPGTRLTVL.

The chain carries TRBV7-2 and TRBJ2-2, with 7 bases identical to TRBD1. The germline gives CDR1 SGHTA, CDR2 FQGNSA. Losses at the gene ends were 5 bases for V and 2 bases for J; bases not matched to a gene: 11. This CDR3 has 17 amino acids. CDR3 sequence reads: CASSPTLRGINTGELFF. The CDR3 DNA is TGTGCCAGCAGCCCAACCCTCAGGGGGATTAACACCGGGGAGCTGTTTTTT.

V is TRBV5-5 and J is TRBJ2-2; TRBD2 matches at 8 bases. The CDR3 is made up of 17 amino acids. Germline V gives CDR1 SGHKS, CDR2 YYEKEE (reference sequence). After removal of 4 bases from V and 2 bases from J, the junction contained 10 bases not matched to a gene. The CDR3 sequence is CASSKAGTRANTGELFF. The CDR3 DNA reads as TGTGCCAGCAGCAAGGCCGGGACTAGGGCCAACACCGGGGAGCTGTTTTTT.

The chain combines TRBV28 with TRBJ2-3; perhaps TRBD1 as D (5 bases). Germline CDR1 MDHEN, CDR2 SYDVKM. The V end was cut by 6 bases, the J end by 0 bases, with 10 bases between. The CDR3 extends over 14 amino acids. CDR3 in DNA: TGTGCCAGCAGACGACAGAGCAGCACAGATACGCAGTATTTT. Its protein is CASRRQSSTDTQYF.

The rearrangement uses TRBV2 and TRBJ1-1, with D possibly TRBD1 on 5 matching bases. CDR3 length equals 10 residues. Germline-derived CDR1 and CDR2 are SNHLY and FYNNEI. Trimming left V 6 bases short and J 10 bases short, with 9 bases between. In DNA form, the CDR3 reads TGTGCCAGCAGGGGGGGAGGAGCTTTCTTT. It is translated as CASRGGGAFF.

The CDR3 DNA reads as TGTGCCAGTAGTCAGGACAGCTTCTATGGCTACACCTTC. Protein: CASSQDSFYGYTF. The V and J genes are TRBV19 and TRBJ1-2; the D gene is possibly TRBD1 (6 bases). This CDR3 region has 13 residues. The V gene's germline CDR1 is LNHDA and CDR2 SQIVND (reference sequence). V lost 5 bases and J lost 4, with 11 bases in between.

Of note for this clone: One end of the junction is discordant with germline, which a read error may explain. The chain joins TRBV7-7 to TRBJ2-1; D may be TRBD1 (6 bases). Germline CDR1 is SSHAT and CDR2 is FNYEAQ (reference sequence). This CDR3 is built from 15 residues. For the CDR3, the DNA is TGTGCTAGCAGCTCCCCCGGGACACCATACAATGAGCAGTTCTTC. Its translation: CASSSPGTPYNEQFF. The variable domain in full, with the rest retrieved from reference TRBV7-7 and TRBJ2-1, is GAGVSQSPRYKVTKRGQDVTLRCDPISSHATLYWYQQALGQGPEFLTYFNYEAQPDKSGLPSDRFSAERPEGSISTLTIQRTEQRDSAMYRCASSSPGTPYNEQFFGPGTRLTVL.

This clone was seen only once. The chain couples TRBV27 to TRBJ2-7, with TRBD2 as a possible D gene (6 bases). V was cut by 5 bases and J by 6 bases, with 20 bases left in between. CDR3 length: 15 amino acids. Germline-derived CDR1 and CDR2 are MNHEY and SMNVEV (reference sequence). This CDR3 is CASSPIRSGRSEQYF. For the CDR3, the DNA is TGTGCCAGCAGTCCGATACGATCGGGGAGGAGCGAGCAGTACTTC.